This T cell receptor beta chain was profiled in a study of shared T cell receptors in the human thymus. This clone has a single count. The CDR3 covers 16 residues. V shed 4 bases and J shed 3 bases, with 13 bases lying between them. Germline V gene sequence: CDR1 MNHEY, CDR2 SVGAGI. Libraries were prepared by immunoSEQ multiplex PCR; TCRdb keeps only in-frame clonotypes and omits some of them. The table includes 500,000 to 850,000 clones, more than 75% detected once. These same records also appear under a second study, on human thymus T cells. This second study says: Thymic and blood repertoires showed apparently biased V and J gene usage.

The specimen sequenced was thymocytes. This sequence originates from a boy under two years old with a congenital heart defect. V is TRBV6-5 and J is TRBJ1-6; tentatively, D is TRBD1 (6 bases). CDR3: CASSSRGGFYNSPLHF. The DNA for the CDR3 is TGTGCCAGCAGTTCCCGGGGGGGCTTCTATAATTCACCCCTCCACTTT.